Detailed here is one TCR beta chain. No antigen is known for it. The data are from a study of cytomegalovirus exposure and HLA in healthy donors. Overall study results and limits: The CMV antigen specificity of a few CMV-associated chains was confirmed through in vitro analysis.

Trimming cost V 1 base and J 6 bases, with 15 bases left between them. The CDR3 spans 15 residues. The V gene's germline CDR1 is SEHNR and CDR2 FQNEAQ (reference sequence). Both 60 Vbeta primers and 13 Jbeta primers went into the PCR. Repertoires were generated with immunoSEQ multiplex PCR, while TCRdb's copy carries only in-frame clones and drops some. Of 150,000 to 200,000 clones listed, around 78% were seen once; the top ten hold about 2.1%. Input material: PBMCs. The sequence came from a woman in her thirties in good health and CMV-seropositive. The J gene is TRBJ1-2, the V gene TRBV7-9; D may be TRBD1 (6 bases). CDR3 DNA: TGTGCCAGCAGCTTAGGCGTAGCAGGGGTGGATGGCTACACCTTC. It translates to CASSLGVAGVDGYTF.